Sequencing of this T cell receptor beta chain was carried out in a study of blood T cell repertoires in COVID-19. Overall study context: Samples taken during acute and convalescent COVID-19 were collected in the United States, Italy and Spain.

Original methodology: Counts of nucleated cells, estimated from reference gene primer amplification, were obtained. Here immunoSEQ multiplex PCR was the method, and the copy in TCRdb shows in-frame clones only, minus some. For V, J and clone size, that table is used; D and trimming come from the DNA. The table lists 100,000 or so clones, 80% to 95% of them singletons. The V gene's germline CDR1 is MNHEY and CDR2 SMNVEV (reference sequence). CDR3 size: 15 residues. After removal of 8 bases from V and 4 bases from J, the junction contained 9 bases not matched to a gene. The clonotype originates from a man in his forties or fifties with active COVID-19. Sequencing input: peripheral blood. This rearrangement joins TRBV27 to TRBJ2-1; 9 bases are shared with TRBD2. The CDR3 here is CASEKAGGPYNEQFF. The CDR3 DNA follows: TGTGCCAGCGAAAAGGCGGGAGGGCCGTACAATGAGCAGTTCTTC.